These T cell receptor beta chains were read from a single sample in a study of shared clonotypes between healthy human individuals. Data came from immunoSEQ multiplex PCR; TCRdb stores just in-frame clones and leaves some out. The sample lists 2 million to 2.5 million clones, more than 80% occurring once. The sequenced sample was naive CD4+ T cells from PBMCs. These TCRs come from a man aged 18 to 29 in good health. Some clones in this sample may be carry-over from other donors' samples. Each CDR3 is given with its conserved first and last residue. The order of the fields is D gene, V gene, clone size, J gene, CDR3 DNA, CDR3 protein. A D gene is named only where the DNA matches it firmly. Rows may omit the clone size; those that give it use once, few, many or a size class.

-	TRBV6-5	-	TRBJ2-7	TGTGCCAGCAGTGCCACCGGGACCTTTAAGGGCGAGCAGTACTTC	CASSATGTFKGEQYF
-	TRBV6-6	-	TRBJ1-3	TGTGCCAGCAGATTAAACTCTGGAAACACCATATATTTT	CASRLNSGNTIYF
-	TRBV7-3	-	TRBJ1-1	TGTGCCAGCAGCTTAAGCAGGAAAGAGAACACTGAAGCTTTCTTT	CASSLSRKENTEAFF
TRBD2	TRBV5-4	-	TRBJ2-1	TGTGCCAGCGTCCCGGGACTAGCGGGAGGGAGCTCCTACAATGAGCAGTTCTTC	CASVPGLAGGSSYNEQFF
TRBD1	TRBV11-2	once	TRBJ2-5	TGTGCCAGCAGCCACCCGGGACAGTTGACCCAGTACTTC	CASSHPGQLTQYF
-	TRBV2	-	TRBJ1-2	TGTGCCAGCAGTGGAGGTCCATGGGGCTACACCTTC	CASSGGPWGYTF
TRBD1	TRBV18	-	TRBJ1-1	TGTGCCAGCTCACCAGGACAGGTTAATATGAACACTGAAGCTTTCTTT	CASSPGQVNMNTEAFF
TRBD2	TRBV9	-	TRBJ2-1	TGTGCCAGCAGCGTAGCTTATTCGGGAGGGCCCCCCAATGAGCAGTTCTTC	CASSVAYSGGPPNEQFF
-	TRBV2	-	TRBJ2-7	TGTGCCAGCAGCCTGGAACTAGGTTTTAATCAGTACTTC	CASSLELGFNQYF
-	TRBV5-1	-	TRBJ2-7	TGCGCCAGCAGCTTGGTCTCCGGACACCCCAAGGAGCAGTACTTC	CASSLVSGHPKEQYF
-	TRBV25-1	-	TRBJ2-1	TGTGCCAGCAGTGAAGGGGCGGCAGGGTGGACCTACAATGAGCAGTTCTTC	CASSEGAAGWTYNEQFF
-	TRBV5-1	once	TRBJ1-2	TGCGCCAGCAGCGGCGGGACTGATGCTATGCCCTACACCTTC	CASSGGTDAMPYTF
-	TRBV9	-	TRBJ2-1	TGTGCCAGCAGCGTAGCCACAAAGTACAATGAGCAGTTCTTC	CASSVATKYNEQFF
-	TRBV27	-	TRBJ2-2	TGTGCCAGCAGTTTCCTTCTAGCCGGGTCGACCGGGGAGCTGTTTTTT	CASSFLLAGSTGELFF
TRBD2	TRBV6-5	-	TRBJ2-5	TGTGCCAGCAGTGGATTCAGCGGGAGCCACGAGACCCAGTACTTC	CASSGFSGSHETQYF
TRBD2	TRBV7-2	-	TRBJ2-7	TGTGCCAGCAGCTTTCAGCGGGGCTCCTACGAGCAGTACTTC	CASSFQRGSYEQYF
TRBD1	TRBV19	-	TRBJ1-1	TGTGCCAGTAACCCTGGACAGGGCGAAGCTTTCTTT	CASNPGQGEAFF
TRBD2	TRBV28	-	TRBJ2-1	TGTGCCAGCACCCATCGACTAGCGGGTGGACAGTTCTTC	CASTHRLAGGQFF
TRBD2	TRBV5-1	-	TRBJ2-1	TGCGCCAGCAGCTCGGGGACTAGCGGGAGCACGGATGAGCAGTTCTTC	CASSSGTSGSTDEQFF
TRBD2	TRBV5-1	-	TRBJ2-4	TGCGCCAGCAGCCCGTGGACTAGCGCCTCAGGGGCCAAAAACATTCAGTACTTC	CASSPWTSASGAKNIQYF
TRBD1	TRBV12-5	-	TRBJ1-2	TGTGCTAGTGGTTTGGCCCCGGGACAGGGGGCCGGCGGCTACACCTTC	CASGLAPGQGAGGYTF
TRBD2	TRBV6-5	-	TRBJ2-2	TGTGCCAGCAGTCTCCGGACTAGCGGGAGGGGGGAGCTGTTTTTT	CASSLRTSGRGELFF
TRBD2	TRBV5-1	once	TRBJ2-3	TGCGCCAGCAGCTTGGATGGGACTACGACAGATACGCAGTATTTT	CASSLDGTTTDTQYF
-	TRBV4-1	-	TRBJ2-1	TGCGCCAGCAGCCAGGACCCCACCAGTAATGAGCAGTTCTTC	CASSQDPTSNEQFF
-	TRBV28	-	TRBJ2-3	TGTGCCAGCAGGGTGGGGGGAGCGGGCACAGATACGCAGTATTTT	CASRVGGAGTDTQYF
-	TRBV5-4	-	TRBJ2-1	TGTGCCAGCAGCCTGGGGGAGAGGAGGGCTTACAATGAGCAGTTCTTC	CASSLGERRAYNEQFF
TRBD1	TRBV7-9	-	TRBJ1-2	TGTGCCAGCAGCTTCGGACAGGGGTATGGCTACACCTTC	CASSFGQGYGYTF
-	TRBV28	-	TRBJ2-1	TGTGCCAGCAGTTCCGGACAGTACAATGAGCAGTTCTTC	CASSSGQYNEQFF
-	TRBV19	-	TRBJ2-3	TGTGCCAGTAGTGGATGGGACACAGATACGCAGTATTTT	CASSGWDTDTQYF
TRBD1	TRBV5-4	-	TRBJ2-1	TGTGCCAGCAGCCCCCGGGCAGGGGGTCTGAATGAGCAGTTCTTC	CASSPRAGGLNEQFF
-	TRBV28	few	TRBJ1-1	TGTGCCAGCAGTCTACCACAGGGTTGGAACACTGAAGCTTTCTTT	CASSLPQGWNTEAFF
TRBD2	TRBV4-2	-	TRBJ2-3	TGTGCCAGCAGCCAAGGGGCGGGGGTAGGAGATACGCAGTATTTT	CASSQGAGVGDTQYF
-	TRBV28	-	TRBJ2-1	TGTGCCAGCAGACCCCGGAGCGGAGGGGGCTACAATGAGCAGTTCTTC	CASRPRSGGGYNEQFF
-	TRBV5-6	-	TRBJ2-2	TGTGCCAGCAGCTCCATAGTGGGAGAGGACACCGGGGAGCTGTTTTTT	CASSSIVGEDTGELFF
-	TRBV19	-	TRBJ2-7	TGTGCCAGTAGTATAGATGGGGCGGATTACGAGCAGTACTTC	CASSIDGADYEQYF